This TCR beta chain was captured by sequencing in a study of OX40 agonist ivuxolimab in advanced cancers. The table came from immunoSEQ multiplex PCR; TCRdb's copy has only in-frame clones and leaves some out. The table shows just over 90,000 clones, with roughly 94% occurring only once. Germline values: CDR1 MDHEN, CDR2 SYDVKM. This CDR3 is built from 14 residues. The V gene lost 3 bases and the J gene lost 6 bases, with 9 bases spanning the gap. The sequenced sample was CD4+ or CD8+ T cells sorted from blood, obtained in a trial of the OX40 agonist ivuxolimab. The TCR originated in an adult with an advanced solid tumor such as melanoma, head and neck, liver or kidney cancer. The chain links TRBV28 to TRBJ1-6; D unresolved. CDR3 amino acids: CASSLVYSNSPLHF. The CDR3 coding sequence is TGTGCCAGCAGTTTGGTCTACTCTAATTCACCCCTCCACTTT.